A selection of T cell receptor beta chains follows, all from one sample in a study of technical replicates of blood from a handful of donors. Sequencing used immunoSEQ multiplex PCR; TCRdb keeps in-frame clones, though not all of them. The sample carries over 55,000 clones, almost 98% recorded once. The sample was T cells isolated from PBMCs. These receptors came from a human donor in good health. Both conserved end residues are part of each CDR3. D genes are given only for firm matches. Clone size is shown for a subset of rows, as once, few, many or a class of expanded clone.

size	D	J	V	DNA	CDR3
-	-	TRBJ2-2	TRBV2	TGTGCCAGCAGTGATGGGGCCAACACCGGGGAGCTGTTTTTT	CASSDGANTGELFF
few	TRBD1	TRBJ1-1	TRBV28	TGTGCCAGCAGTTCTGCTGGACAGGCGCTATTGAACACTGAAGCTTTCTTT	CASSSAGQALLNTEAFF
once	TRBD1	TRBJ1-1	TRBV5-1	TGCGCCAGCAGCTTTCAAACAGGGGGCCGGACTGAAGCTTTCTTT	CASSFQTGGRTEAFF
-	TRBD1	TRBJ1-5	TRBV4-2	TGTGCCAGCAGCCAAGATGCTCCGACAGGGGGCACTCAGCCCCAGCATTTT	CASSQDAPTGGTQPQHF
-	-	TRBJ2-5	TRBV2	TGTGCCACCCTAAAGGGGGGACTATCGTACTTC	CATLKGGLSYF
-	-	TRBJ2-2	TRBV9	TGTGCCAGCAGCGTAGGGCCGGGAAGGACCGGGGAGCTGTTTTTT	CASSVGPGRTGELFF
-	-	TRBJ2-7	TRBV10-3	TGTGCCATCAGTGAGTCGGACAGCGTTATCGAGCAGTACTTC	CAISESDSVIEQYF
-	-	TRBJ2-5	TRBV7-9	TGTGCCAGCAGGGAGAGTGAGACCCAGTACTTC	CASRESETQYF
-	TRBD1	TRBJ2-1	TRBV11-2	TGTGCCAGCAGGGGACAGGCAACCTACAATGAGCAGTTCTTC	CASRGQATYNEQFF
-	-	TRBJ1-5	TRBV12-5	TGTGCTAGTGGTTTGGTAGGGGCGAAGTATCAGCCCCAGCATTTT	CASGLVGAKYQPQHF
once	TRBD1	TRBJ2-7	TRBV28	TGTGCCAGCTCGACCGGCGGGACAGGGGGATTCTACGAGCAGTACTTC	CASSTGGTGGFYEQYF
-	-	TRBJ1-1	TRBV5-4	TGTGCCAGCAGCTCCACAGGTGCCGGCCTCGAAGCTTTCTTT	CASSSTGAGLEAFF
-	-	TRBJ1-6	TRBV15	TGTGCCACCAGCAGAGTCGGGATGGATTCACCCCTCCACTTT	CATSRVGMDSPLHF
-	-	TRBJ1-5	TRBV6-5	TGTGCCAGCAGAAAACATCGGGGGAGCAATCAGCCCCAGCATTTT	CASRKHRGSNQPQHF
-	TRBD2	TRBJ2-1	TRBV11-2	TGTGCCAGCAGCCCGAGGACTAGCGGGAGTATTCTCCGACAGTTCTTC	CASSPRTSGSILRQFF
once	-	TRBJ1-2	TRBV9	TGTGCCAGCAGCTCAGGACTGACCCTATCAACCGGCTACACCTTC	CASSSGLTLSTGYTF
-	TRBD2	TRBJ2-2	TRBV27	TGTGCCAGCAGAGAGCGGGGGCCTAGGACCGGGGAGCTGTTTTTT	CASRERGPRTGELFF
once	TRBD1	TRBJ2-1	TRBV2	TGTGCCAGCAGTGAGGGGGACAGGGTCCCCAATGAGCAGTTCTTC	CASSEGDRVPNEQFF
-	TRBD1	TRBJ1-2	TRBV29-1	TGCAGCGTGACGGGACAGGGGTTAGGTGGCTACACCTTC	CSVTGQGLGGYTF
-	TRBD2	TRBJ2-7	TRBV19	TGTGCCAGTAGTATTAGAGCCGGGACTAGCGGGAGGAGCCACGAGCAGTACTTC	CASSIRAGTSGRSHEQYF
-	-	TRBJ2-1	TRBV6-4	TGTGCCAGCAGTGACTCGATAGCGAAAGCCTACAATGAGCAGTTCTTC	CASSDSIAKAYNEQFF
-	-	TRBJ1-5	TRBV7-9	TGTGCCAGCAGGGACGGGGATAGCAATCAGCCCCAGCATTTT	CASRDGDSNQPQHF
-	TRBD1	TRBJ1-1	TRBV7-8	TGTGCCAGCAGCCCTCGGACAGGGTGGAACACTGAAGCTTTCTTT	CASSPRTGWNTEAFF
-	-	TRBJ2-3	TRBV27	TGTGCCAGCACCGAGACTCGCGGGTCCCCCCGTAGCACAGATACGCAGTATTTT	CASTETRGSPRSTDTQYF
-	TRBD2	TRBJ2-7	TRBV2	TGTGCCAGTAGGAGCGGGGCCTACGAGCAGTACTTC	CASRSGAYEQYF
once	TRBD1	TRBJ2-3	TRBV27	TGTGCCAGCAGCATAAACCCCGGGACAGGGCGGGGTACGCAGTATTTT	CASSINPGTGRGTQYF
-	-	TRBJ1-1	TRBV29-1	TGCAGCGTTGTGCGGGAGATAAACACTGAAGCTTTCTTT	CSVVREINTEAFF
-	-	TRBJ1-5	TRBV2	TGTGCCAGCAGTGTCGAGAGGGAAGGTCAGCCCCAGCATTTT	CASSVEREGQPQHF
-	-	TRBJ2-1	TRBV18	TGTGCCAGCTCACCACTTGCGGGCAATGAGCAGTTCTTC	CASSPLAGNEQFF
-	-	TRBJ2-7	TRBV27	TGTGCCAGCAGTTTATTTCGGGGTCTGGACGAGCAGTACTTC	CASSLFRGLDEQYF
-	TRBD1	TRBJ2-5	TRBV4-1	TGCGCCAGCAGCCCCCGTGACAGGGGACACCAAGAGACCCAGTACTTC	CASSPRDRGHQETQYF
once	-	TRBJ2-7	TRBV27	TGTGCCAGCAGTTTGGACACAAGCTCCTACGAGCAGTACTTC	CASSLDTSSYEQYF
-	-	TRBJ1-1	TRBV5-8	TGTGCCAGCAGCCTCGGGAAGGACAGTTACATCGTGTACACTGAAGCTTTCTTT	CASSLGKDSYIVYTEAFF
-	TRBD2	TRBJ2-3	TRBV9	TGTGCCAGCAGCGTAGAGGCTAGCGGGGTCACAGATACGCAGTATTTT	CASSVEASGVTDTQYF
-	TRBD2	TRBJ2-3	TRBV29-1	TGCAGCGCCTGGGGGGGAGAAGCTACTAGCGGGAGCACAGATACGCAGTATTTT	CSAWGGEATSGSTDTQYF
-	-	TRBJ2-4	TRBV5-1	TGCGCCAGCAGCTTGGGCAGTGGTGGAGAAAACATTCAGTACTTC	CASSLGSGGENIQYF
-	-	TRBJ1-1	TRBV4-1	TGCGCCAGCAGCCAAGTACTAGTCCAAGGGGAAGCTTTCTTT	CASSQVLVQGEAFF